This T cell receptor (beta chain) was recorded in a study of post-analysis software for immune sequencing data. The study, taken as a whole, reports: Strong co-clustering by F measure was evident for samples that had been prepared in the same batch. In patients, about 5 TRBV segments were more frequent than in controls, with TRBV5-6, TRBV5-1 and TRBV20-1 among them.

TCR beta libraries were prepared from cDNA with unique molecular identifiers. One entry per CDR3 protein, called by TCRdb with MiXCR from the PCR reads. This table holds more than 500,000 distinct CDR3 sequences, approximately 34% found once. On this clonotype itself: The antigen is not known.

The CDR3 sequence is 15 residues long. Germline V gene lookup returns CDR1 SEHNR and CDR2 FQNEAQ (reference sequence). Trimming left V 5 bases short and J 5 bases short, with 15 bases between. The sequence came from a girl aged 2 to 17 with multiple sclerosis. The sample was blood. This chain links TRBV7-9 with TRBJ1-4; D is uncertain. CDR3 DNA sequence: TGTGCCAGCAGCCCCCGATTAGGGTGGAATGAAAAACTGTTTTTT. Translated: CASSPRLGWNEKLFF.